This TCR beta chain was retrieved from a study of T cell responses to AZD1222 COVID-19 vaccine. Study outcomes and limitations: The study identified only six AZD1222 recipients as seropositive at baseline. Reportedly, nearly half of unique spike TCRs recognized epitopes outside B.1.351/B.1.1.7 mutations. Possibly, clonal diversity was underestimated; donors were largely white British and included more females. Two AZD1222 doses significantly raised spike-specific TCR breadth and depth over controls.

V gave up 6 bases and J gave up 0 bases; unmatched junction bases: 10. CDR3 size: 17 residues. Germline assignment: CDR1 MDHEN and CDR2 SYDVKM. This clone was found once. Its specificity is unknown. Profiled with immunoSEQ multiplex PCR; TCRdb holds only in-frame clones, not every one. Of around 260,000 clones listed, roughly 93% are singletons. The sample here was peripheral blood, taken on day 0 of AZD1222 vaccination. This receptor was identified in an adult in good health. V is TRBV28 and J is TRBJ2-3, with TRBD1 identical over 9 bases. CDR3 amino acids: CASRFTGGSFSTDTQYF. As DNA, the CDR3 is TGTGCCAGCAGATTTACAGGGGGCTCCTTTAGCACAGATACGCAGTATTTT.